This T cell receptor beta chain was observed in a study of T cells in Graves' hyperthyroidism and ophthalmopathy. The study, taken as a whole, reports: The blood repertoire included most of the expanded thyroid clonotypes above 0.001. The model foresaw ophthalmopathy a median about 6.5 months prior to onset.

Germline V gives CDR1 MDHEN, CDR2 SYDVKM. V lost 7 bases to trimming and J lost 0 bases, with 10 bases between them. The CDR3 is 15 residues long. The TCR beta CDR3 regions underwent amplification using RNA transcripts as the source. The HTBI set primed first-round TCR CDR3 RT-PCR. One entry per CDR3 protein, called by TCRdb with MiXCR from the multiplex PCR reads. The sample yields under 450,000 distinct CDR3 sequences, around 14% seen once. This clonotype was seen ten or more times. Antigen: not known. This receptor was taken from a woman between 18 and 29 years old with Graves' hyperthyroidism. The V gene is TRBV28, the J gene TRBJ1-6; TRBD1 might be the D (5 bases). Sequenced sample: blood. In DNA form, the CDR3 reads TGTGCCAGCACCGTGGGGCACTCCTATAATTCACCCCTCCACTTT. Its translation: CASTVGHSYNSPLHF.